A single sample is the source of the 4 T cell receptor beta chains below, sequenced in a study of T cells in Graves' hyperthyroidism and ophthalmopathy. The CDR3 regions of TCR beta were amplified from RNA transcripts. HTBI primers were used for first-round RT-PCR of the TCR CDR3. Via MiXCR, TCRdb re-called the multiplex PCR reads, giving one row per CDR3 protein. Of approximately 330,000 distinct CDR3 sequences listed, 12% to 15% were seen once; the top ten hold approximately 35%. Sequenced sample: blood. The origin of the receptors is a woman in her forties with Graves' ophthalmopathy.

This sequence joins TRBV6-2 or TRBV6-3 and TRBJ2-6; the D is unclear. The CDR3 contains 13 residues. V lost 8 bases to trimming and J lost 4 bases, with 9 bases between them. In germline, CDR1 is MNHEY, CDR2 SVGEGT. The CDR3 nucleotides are TGTGCCAGCGCTCTGGGCGGGGCCAACGTCCTGACTTTC. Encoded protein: CASALGGANVLTF.

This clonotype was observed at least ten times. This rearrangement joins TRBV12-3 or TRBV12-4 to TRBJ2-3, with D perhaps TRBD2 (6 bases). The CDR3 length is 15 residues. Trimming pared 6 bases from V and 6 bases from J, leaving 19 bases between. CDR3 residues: CASSQPAGLGDTQYF. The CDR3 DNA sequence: TGTGCCAGCAGCCAACCTGCGGGACTCGGTGATACGCAGTATTTT.

The CDR3 region is CASSEFVNYGYTF. In DNA, the CDR3 is TGTGCCAGCAGTGAATTTGTGAACTATGGCTACACCTTC. This sequence joins TRBV2 and TRBJ1-2; D is undetermined. Germline V gene lookup returns CDR1 SNHLY and CDR2 FYNNEI. The length of the CDR3 is 13 residues. Trimming pared 2 bases from V and 2 bases from J, leaving 6 bases between.

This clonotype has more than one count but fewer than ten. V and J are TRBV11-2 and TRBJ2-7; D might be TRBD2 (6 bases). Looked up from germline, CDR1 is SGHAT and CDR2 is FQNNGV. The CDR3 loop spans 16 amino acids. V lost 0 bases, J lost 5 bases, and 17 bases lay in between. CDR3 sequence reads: CASSLDRGAIFDEQYF. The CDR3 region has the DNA TGTGCCAGCAGCTTAGATCGCGGGGCTATTTTTGACGAGCAGTACTTC.